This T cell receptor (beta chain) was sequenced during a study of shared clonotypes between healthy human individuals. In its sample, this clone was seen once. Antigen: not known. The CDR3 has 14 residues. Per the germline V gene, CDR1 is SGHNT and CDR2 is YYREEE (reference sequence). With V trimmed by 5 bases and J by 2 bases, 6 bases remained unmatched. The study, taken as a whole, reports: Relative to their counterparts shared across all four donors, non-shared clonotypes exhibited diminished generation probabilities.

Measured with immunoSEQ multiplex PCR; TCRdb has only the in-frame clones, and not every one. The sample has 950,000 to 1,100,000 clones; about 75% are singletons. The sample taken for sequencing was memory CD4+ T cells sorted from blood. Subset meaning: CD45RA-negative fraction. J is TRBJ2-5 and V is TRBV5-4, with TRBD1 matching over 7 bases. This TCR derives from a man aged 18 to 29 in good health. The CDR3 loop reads CASSRDRAQETQYF. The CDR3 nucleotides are TGTGCCAGCAGTCGCGACAGGGCGCAAGAGACCCAGTACTTC.